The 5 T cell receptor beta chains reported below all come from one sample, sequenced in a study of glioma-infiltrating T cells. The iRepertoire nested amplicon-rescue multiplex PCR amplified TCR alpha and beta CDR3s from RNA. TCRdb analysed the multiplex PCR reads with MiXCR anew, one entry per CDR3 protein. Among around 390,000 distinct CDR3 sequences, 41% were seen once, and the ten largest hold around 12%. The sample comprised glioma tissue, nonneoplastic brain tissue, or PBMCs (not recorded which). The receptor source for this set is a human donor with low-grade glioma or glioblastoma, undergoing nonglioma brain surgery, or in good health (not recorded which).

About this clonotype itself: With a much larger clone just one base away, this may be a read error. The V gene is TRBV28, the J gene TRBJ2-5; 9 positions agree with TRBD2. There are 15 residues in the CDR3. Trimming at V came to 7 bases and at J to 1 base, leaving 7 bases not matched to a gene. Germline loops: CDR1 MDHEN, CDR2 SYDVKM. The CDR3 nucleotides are TGTGCCAGCAATCACCGACTAGCGGCCCAAGAGACCCAGTACTTC. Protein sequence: CASNHRLAAQETQYF. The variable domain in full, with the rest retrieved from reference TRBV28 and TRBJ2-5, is DVKVTQSSRYLVKRTGEKVFLECVQDMDHENMFWYRQDPGLGLRLIYFSYDVKMKEKGDIPEGYSVSREKKERFSLILESASTNQTSMYLCASNHRLAAQETQYFGPGTRLLVL.

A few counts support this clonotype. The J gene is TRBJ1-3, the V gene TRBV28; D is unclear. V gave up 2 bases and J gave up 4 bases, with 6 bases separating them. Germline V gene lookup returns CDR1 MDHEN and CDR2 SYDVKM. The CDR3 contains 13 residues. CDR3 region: CASSLNRGNTIYF. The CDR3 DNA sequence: TGTGCCAGCAGTTTAAACCGAGGAAACACCATATATTTT.

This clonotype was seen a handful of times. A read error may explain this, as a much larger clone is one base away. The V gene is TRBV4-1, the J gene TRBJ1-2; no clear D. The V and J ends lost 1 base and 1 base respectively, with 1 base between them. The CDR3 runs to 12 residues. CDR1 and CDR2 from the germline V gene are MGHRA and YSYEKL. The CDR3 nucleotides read TGCGCCAGCAGCCAAGTTAACTATGGCTACACCTTC. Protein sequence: CASSQVNYGYTF.

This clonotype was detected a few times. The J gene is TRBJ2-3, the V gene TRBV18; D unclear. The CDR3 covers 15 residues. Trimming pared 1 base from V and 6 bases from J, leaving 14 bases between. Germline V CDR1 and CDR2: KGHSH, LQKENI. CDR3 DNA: TGTGCCAGCTCACCACTGGGTAGCATTGTGGATACGCAGTATTTT. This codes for CASSPLGSIVDTQYF. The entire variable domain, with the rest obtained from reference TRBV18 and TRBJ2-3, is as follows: NAGVMQNPRHLVRRRGQEARLRCSPMKGHSHVYWYRQLPEEGLKFMVYLQKENIIDESGMPKERFSAEFPKEGPSILRIQQVVRGDSAAYFCASSPLGSIVDTQYFGPGTRLTVL.

The CDR3 loop reads CAIRRDEFYEQYF. CDR3 coding DNA: TGTGCCATCAGGAGGGATGAGTTCTACGAGCAGTACTTC. The gene calls are TRBV10-3 and TRBJ2-7; weak D call: TRBD2 (5 bases). Germline V CDR1 and CDR2: ENHRY, SYGVKD. Trimming took 6 bases from V and 3 from J, leaving 12 bases between them. CDR3 length: 13 residues.